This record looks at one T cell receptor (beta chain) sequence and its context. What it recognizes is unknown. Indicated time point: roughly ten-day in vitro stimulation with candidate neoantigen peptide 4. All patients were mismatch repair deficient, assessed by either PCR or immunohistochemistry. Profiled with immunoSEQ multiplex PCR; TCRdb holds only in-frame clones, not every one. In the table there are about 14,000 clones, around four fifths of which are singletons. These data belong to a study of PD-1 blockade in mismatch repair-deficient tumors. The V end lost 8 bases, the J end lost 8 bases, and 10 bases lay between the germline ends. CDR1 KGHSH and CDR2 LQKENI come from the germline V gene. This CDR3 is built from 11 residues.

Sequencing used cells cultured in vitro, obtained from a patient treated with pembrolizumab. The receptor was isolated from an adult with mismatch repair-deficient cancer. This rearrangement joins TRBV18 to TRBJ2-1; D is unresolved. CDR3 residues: CASGDIYEQFF. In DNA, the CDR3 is TGTGCCAGCGGCGACATCTATGAGCAGTTCTTC.